This passage covers 17 T cell receptor beta chains from one sample sequenced in a study of T cell repertoires in aging, cancer and after chemotherapy. TCR beta rearrangements were amplified from peripheral blood genomic DNA. Multiplex touch-down PCR with TRB-A/B primers amplified rearranged V-D-J TRB sequences. Using its own MiXCR run on the multiplex PCR reads, TCRdb lists one record per CDR3 protein. The sample lists thousands of distinct CDR3 sequences; approximately 33% were seen once. The sample consisted of blood. These receptors all stem from a human donor in good health.

This clonotype was picked up a small number of times. This chain links TRBV15 with TRBJ2-7; no clear D. The CDR3 extends over 17 amino acids. Per germline, CDR1 LNHNV and CDR2 YYDKDF (reference sequence). Trimming cost V 1 base and J 5 bases, with 21 bases left between them. CDR3 residues: CATSRAPLLWRPNEQYF. The CDR3 nucleotides read TGTGCCACCAGCAGAGCTCCCCTTCTATGGCGGCCGAACGAGCAGTACTTC.

A word on this clonotype: Relative to the germline gene, one junction end is altered; a read error may explain this. J is TRBJ1-3 and V is TRBV27, with TRBD1 as a possible D gene (5 bases). The CDR3 is 14 residues long. The V gene's germline CDR1 is MNHEY and CDR2 SMNVEV (reference sequence). CDR3 bases: TGTGCCAGCAGTTTAGTGGGACCTGGAAACGCCATATATTTT. It specifies CASSLVGPGNAIYF.

Comments on this clonotype: An end of the junction does not agree with germline; a read error may underlie this. This sequence joins TRBV6-2 or TRBV6-3 and TRBJ1-2, with 9 positions matching TRBD1. The length of the CDR3 is 16 residues. Germline CDR1 is MNHEY and CDR2 is SVGEGT. The CDR3 DNA reads TGTGCCATCAGTGAGGGTGGACAGGGGTTTAACTATGGCTACACCTTC. Translating gives CAISEGGQGFNYGYTF.

In this sample, this clonotype turned up a few times. J is TRBJ2-2 and V is TRBV6-5; D is possibly TRBD1 (6 bases). This CDR3 has 16 amino acids. Trimming removed 6 bases from V and 0 bases from J, with 14 bases in between. The V gene's germline CDR1 is MNHEY and CDR2 SVGAGI. This CDR3 reads CASSPRHRANTGELFF. The DNA for the CDR3 is TGTGCCAGCAGCCCCAGACACAGGGCGAACACCGGGGAGCTGTTTTTT.

This rearrangement joins TRBV5-5 to TRBJ1-2, with TRBD1 as a possible D gene (6 bases). The V and J ends lost 0 bases and 4 bases respectively, with 13 bases between them. This CDR3 has 15 residues. CDR1 is SGHKS, CDR2 YYEKEE, per germline (reference sequence). The CDR3 DNA follows: TGTGCCAGCAGCTTGGAAGTGGGGGCTAGCTATGGCTACACCTTC. It codes for CASSLEVGASYGYTF.

This chain joins TRBV27 and TRBJ2-7; unclear D gene. Germline CDR1 MNHEY, CDR2 SMNVEV (reference sequence). Trimming left V 2 bases short and J 0 bases short, with 17 bases between. This CDR3 is 17 amino acids long. CDR3 coding DNA: TGTGCCAGCAGTTTAAAGGCGTCTCCGTTGAGCTCCTACGAGCAGTACTTC. This gives the protein CASSLKASPLSSYEQYF.

The chain links TRBV27 to TRBJ2-6; TRBD2 agrees at 14 bases. Unmatched junction bases numbered 8, after V lost 1 base and J lost 0 bases. The CDR3 has 21 amino acids. Germline V gene lookup returns CDR1 MNHEY and CDR2 SMNVEV (reference sequence). CDR3 sequence: CASSLWGLAGVPTSGANVLTF. The CDR3 DNA sequence: TGTGCCAGCAGTTTATGGGGACTAGCGGGGGTACCCACCTCTGGGGCCAACGTCCTGACTTTC. The full variable domain, with the rest looked up from reference TRBV27 and TRBJ2-6, is EAQVTQNPRYLITVTGKKLTVTCSQNMNHEYMSWYRQDPGLGLRQIYYSMNVEVTDKGDVPEGYKVSRKEKRNFPLILESPSPNQTSLYFCASSLWGLAGVPTSGANVLTFGAGSRLTVL.

Relative to its sample, this clonotype is medium-sized. The rearrangement joins TRBV19 to TRBJ2-2; 8 bases match TRBD1. The CDR3 is made up of 14 amino acids. With V trimmed by 4 bases and J by 4 bases, 2 bases remained unmatched. The germline gives CDR1 LNHDA, CDR2 SQIVND (reference sequence). The CDR3 loop is CASSKDRGTGELFF. The CDR3 nucleotides are TGTGCCAGTAGTAAAGACAGGGGCACCGGGGAGCTGTTTTTT.

The chain has TRBV5-6 and TRBJ2-3; D is uncertain. The V end lost 1 base, the J end lost 0 bases, and 6 bases lay between the germline ends. This CDR3 comprises 14 residues. Germline V gives CDR1 SGHDT, CDR2 YYEEEE. CDR3 in amino acids: CASSLKASTDTQYF. The DNA of the CDR3 is TGTGCCAGCAGCTTGAAGGCGAGCACAGATACGCAGTATTTT.

Points on this clonotype: The junction departs from germline at one end; a sequencing error may be responsible. The J gene is TRBJ1-2, the V gene TRBV7-9; the match to TRBD1 covers 10 bases. CDR3 length equals 11 residues. Germline-derived CDR1 and CDR2 are SEHNR and FQNEAQ (reference sequence). The CDR3 loop is CASSLRDRGSF. The DNA of the CDR3 is TGTGCCAGCAGCCTAAGGGACAGGGGATCGTTC.

This clonotype was counted between two and nine times. The V gene is TRBV19, the J gene TRBJ2-7; 9 bases match TRBD1. Germline V lookup: CDR1 LNHDA, CDR2 SQIVND (reference sequence). The V and J ends lost 4 bases and 0 bases, in that order; junction bases with no gene match: 4. The CDR3 has 15 amino acids. Written as DNA, the CDR3 is TGTGCCAGTAGTACCGGGACAGGGATCTCCTACGAGCAGTACTTC. Amino acids: CASSTGTGISYEQYF.

This clonotype is termed medium-sized. The chain links TRBV30 to TRBJ2-2; no definite D call. Trimming cost V 0 bases and J 6 bases, with 8 bases left between them. The CDR3 is 13 residues long. Germline assignment: CDR1 GTSNPN and CDR2 SVGIG (reference sequence). The CDR3 DNA is TGTGCCTGGAGTGTAGGTGAGGCCGGGGAGCTGTTTTTT. Translated: CAWSVGEAGELFF.

As to this clonotype: Compared with germline, one end of the junction differs, possibly owing to a read error. The chain links TRBV11-1 to TRBJ2-4; a weak D match, TRBD1 (5 bases). This CDR3 region has 16 residues. The germline gives CDR1 SGHAT, CDR2 FQDESV (reference sequence). The CDR3 bases are TGTGCCAGGAGCTTTAAGAGGCAGGGTGGCAAAAACATTCAGTACTTC. It codes for CARSFKRQGGKNIQYF.

This clonotype ranks as medium-sized. This chain joins TRBV19 and TRBJ2-6; no clear D gene. Trimming cost V 2 bases and J 4 bases, with 12 bases left between them. There are 16 residues in the CDR3. The germline CDR1 and CDR2 sequences are LNHDA and SQIVND (reference sequence). The CDR3 loop reads CASSITTNAGANVLTF. CDR3 DNA: TGTGCCAGTAGTATAACGACAAATGCGGGGGCCAACGTCCTGACTTTC.

This clonotype appeared a few times. This sequence joins TRBV6-5 and TRBJ1-3, with 8 positions matching TRBD1. The CDR3 totals 14 residues. Germline V gene lookup returns CDR1 MNHEY and CDR2 SVGAGI. V dropped 8 bases and J dropped 0; count of bases not matched to a gene: 3. The CDR3 loop reads CASGQGLSGNTIYF. The CDR3 DNA sequence: TGTGCCAGCGGACAGGGCCTCTCTGGAAACACCATATATTTT.

This clonotype was seen more than once but under ten times. V is TRBV6-5 and J is TRBJ1-5; D gene unclear. Germline values: CDR1 MNHEY, CDR2 SVGAGI. The V gene lost 5 bases and the J gene lost 4 bases, with 12 bases spanning the gap. This CDR3 region has 14 residues. The CDR3 here is CASSEEWGNQPQHF. CDR3 nucleotide sequence: TGTGCCAGCAGTGAAGAGTGGGGTAATCAGCCCCAGCATTTT.

The chain combines TRBV18 with TRBJ1-6; 8 positions match TRBD1. The CDR3 totals 20 residues. With V trimmed by 0 bases and J by 1 base, 11 bases remained unmatched. Germline values: CDR1 KGHSH, CDR2 LQKENI. This chain's CDR3 is CASSPPDRAELRSYNSPLHF. The CDR3 DNA reads TGTGCCAGCTCACCACCGGACAGGGCCGAATTACGGTCCTATAATTCACCCCTCCACTTT. Using reference TRBV18 and TRBJ1-6 for the parts outside the CDR3, the full variable domain is NAGVMQNPRHLVRRRGQEARLRCSPMKGHSHVYWYRQLPEEGLKFMVYLQKENIIDESGMPKERFSAEFPKEGPSILRIQQVVRGDSAAYFCASSPPDRAELRSYNSPLHFGNGTRLTVT.